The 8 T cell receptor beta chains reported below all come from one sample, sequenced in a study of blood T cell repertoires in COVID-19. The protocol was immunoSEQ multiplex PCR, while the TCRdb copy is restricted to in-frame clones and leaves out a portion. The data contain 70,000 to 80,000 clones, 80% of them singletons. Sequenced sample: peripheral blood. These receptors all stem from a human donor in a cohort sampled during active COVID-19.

The CDR3 protein is CASSPLLGETQYF. The CDR3 DNA follows: TGTGCCAGCAGCCCCCTTCTGGGCGAGACCCAGTACTTC. The rearrangement joins TRBV7-9 to TRBJ2-5; D is undetermined. Germline-derived CDR1 and CDR2 are SEHNR and FQNEAQ (reference sequence). The CDR3 loop spans 13 amino acids. Trimming cost V 5 bases and J 5 bases, with 12 bases left between them.

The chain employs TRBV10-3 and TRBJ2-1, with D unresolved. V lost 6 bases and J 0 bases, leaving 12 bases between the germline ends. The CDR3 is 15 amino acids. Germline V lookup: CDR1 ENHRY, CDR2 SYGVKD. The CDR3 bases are TGTGCCATCAGAAGCCAAGCTGGCTCCTACAATGAGCAGTTCTTC. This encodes CAIRSQAGSYNEQFF.

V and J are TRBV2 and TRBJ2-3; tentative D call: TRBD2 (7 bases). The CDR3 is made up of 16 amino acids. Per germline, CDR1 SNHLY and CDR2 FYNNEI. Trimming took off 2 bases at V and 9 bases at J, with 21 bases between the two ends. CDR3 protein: CASSEREGGTPRTQYF. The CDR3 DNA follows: TGTGCCAGCAGTGAAAGGGAGGGGGGAACCCCGCGGACGCAGTATTTT. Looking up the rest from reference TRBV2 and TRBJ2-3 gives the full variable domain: EPEVTQTPSHQVTQMGQEVILRCVPISNHLYFYWYRQILGQKVEFLVSFYNNEISEKSEIFDDQFSVERPDGSNFTLKIRSTKLEDSAMYFCASSEREGGTPRTQYFGPGTRLTVL.

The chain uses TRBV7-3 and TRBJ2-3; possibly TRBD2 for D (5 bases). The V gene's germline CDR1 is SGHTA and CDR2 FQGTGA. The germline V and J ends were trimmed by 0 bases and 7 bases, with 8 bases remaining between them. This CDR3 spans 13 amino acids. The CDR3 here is CASSLTVTNTQYF. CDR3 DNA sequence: TGTGCCAGCAGCTTAACGGTGACTAATACGCAGTATTTT.

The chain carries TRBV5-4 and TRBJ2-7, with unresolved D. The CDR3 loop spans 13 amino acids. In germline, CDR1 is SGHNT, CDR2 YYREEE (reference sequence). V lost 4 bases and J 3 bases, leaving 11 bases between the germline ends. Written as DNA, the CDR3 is TGTGCCAGCAGCCGTGTCGGAGACTACGAGCAGTACTTC. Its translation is CASSRVGDYEQYF.

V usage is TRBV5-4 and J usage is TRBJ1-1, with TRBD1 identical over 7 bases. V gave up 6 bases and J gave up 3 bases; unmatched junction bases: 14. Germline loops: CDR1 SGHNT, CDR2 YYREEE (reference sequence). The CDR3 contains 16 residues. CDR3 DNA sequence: TGTGCCAGCACCAATACAAGACAGGGACTAGACACTGAAGCTTTCTTT. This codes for CASTNTRQGLDTEAFF.

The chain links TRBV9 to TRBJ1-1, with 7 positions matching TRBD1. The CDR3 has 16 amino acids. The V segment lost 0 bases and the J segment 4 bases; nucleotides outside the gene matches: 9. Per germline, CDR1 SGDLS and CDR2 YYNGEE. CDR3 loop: CASSVGTGDVGTEAFF. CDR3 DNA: TGTGCCAGCAGCGTAGGTACAGGGGATGTGGGCACTGAAGCTTTCTTT.

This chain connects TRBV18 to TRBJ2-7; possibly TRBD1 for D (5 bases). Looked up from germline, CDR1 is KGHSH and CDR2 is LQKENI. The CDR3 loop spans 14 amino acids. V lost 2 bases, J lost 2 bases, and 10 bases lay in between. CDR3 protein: CASSPSQGTYEQYV. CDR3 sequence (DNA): TGTGCCAGCTCACCATCTCAGGGAACCTACGAGCAGTACGTC.